The 28 T cell receptor beta chains below all came from one sample that was sequenced in a study of shared clonotypes between healthy human individuals. The method was immunoSEQ multiplex PCR; TCRdb's version includes in-frame clones alone and lacks a portion of them. Seen here are about 480,000 clones, approximately 79% observed once, and the top ten hold roughly an eighth. Input material: PBMCs. The receptors stem from a woman in her thirties or forties in good health. Some clones in this sample may be carry-over from other donors' samples.

The chain recombines TRBV2 with TRBJ2-5, with 8 bases identical to TRBD2. Trimming removed 6 bases from V and 5 bases from J; junction bases left unmatched: 11. The germline CDR1 and CDR2 sequences are SNHLY and FYNNEI. This CDR3 region has 15 residues. CDR3 residues: CASSMRTGGGETQYF. The CDR3 DNA sequence: TGTGCCAGCAGCATGAGGACGGGAGGGGGGGAGACCCAGTACTTC.

V gene TRBV4-3 combines with J gene TRBJ2-5, with TRBD2 as a possible D gene (7 bases). CDR1 and CDR2 from the germline V gene are LGHNA and YSLEER. The CDR3 is 15 amino acids. Between the trimmed V and J ends, which lost 0 bases and 6 bases, there was a span of 14 bases. The CDR3 region has the DNA TGCGCCAGCAGCCAAGAAGAGGGGGGGCGGCAGACCCAGTACTTC. Protein sequence: CASSQEEGGRQTQYF.

V is TRBV5-1 and J is TRBJ2-7; 7 bases are shared with TRBD2. Trimming took 3 bases from V and 5 from J; bases not matched to a gene: 5. CDR3 size: 13 residues. Germline lookup yields CDR1 SGHRS and CDR2 YFSETQ. This CDR3 is CASSWGGSNEQYF. CDR3 DNA: TGCGCCAGCAGCTGGGGCGGGAGTAACGAGCAGTACTTC.

This clone came up once. The chain is built from TRBV28 and TRBJ2-1, with D unclear. CDR1 is MDHEN, CDR2 SYDVKM, per germline. The V end was cut by 4 bases, the J end by 0 bases, with 7 bases between. CDR3 length: 14 residues. The CDR3 coding sequence is TGTGCCAGCAGTTCTGTCGACTCCTACAATGAGCAGTTCTTC. Protein product: CASSSVDSYNEQFF.

The chain employs TRBV25-1 and TRBJ1-4; D not resolved. The CDR3 is 17 amino acids. The ends were cut back, 1 base at V and 6 bases at J, with 18 bases in the middle. Germline values: CDR1 MGHDK, CDR2 SYGVNS. The DNA of the CDR3 is TGTGCCAGCAGTGAATCGCGGAAGGGTGTGTCGTATGAAAAACTGTTTTTT. The encoded protein is CASSESRKGVSYEKLFF.

The genes are TRBV7-9 and TRBJ2-1, with 8 bases lining up with TRBD2. Trimming at V came to 5 bases and at J to 3 bases, leaving 12 bases not matched to a gene. The CDR3 length is 17 residues. The germline CDR1 and CDR2 sequences are SEHNR and FQNEAQ (reference sequence). The CDR3 sequence: CASSPRPTSGNYNEQFF. Written as DNA, the CDR3 is TGTGCCAGCAGCCCCAGGCCCACTAGCGGAAACTACAATGAGCAGTTCTTC. Combining the CDR3 with reference TRBV7-9 and TRBJ2-1 gives the whole variable domain DTGVSQNPRHKITKRGQNVTFRCDPISEHNRLYWYRQTLGQGPEFLTYFQNEAQLEKSRLLSDRFSAERPKGSFSTLEIQRTEQGDSAMYLCASSPRPTSGNYNEQFFGPGTRLTVL.

This clone has just a few counts. V and J are TRBV15 and TRBJ2-1; the D gene is possibly TRBD2 (6 bases). This CDR3 comprises 12 residues. V was pared by 1 base and J by 9 bases, with 7 bases between. Germline V gives CDR1 LNHNV, CDR2 YYDKDF (reference sequence). The CDR3 DNA is TGTGCCACCAGCAGAGCCGGGGGTGAGCAGTTCTTC. Encoded protein: CATSRAGGEQFF.

This chain joins TRBV19 and TRBJ2-7, with 9 bases identical to TRBD2. CDR1 is LNHDA and CDR2 is SQIVND in the germline V gene (reference sequence). The CDR3 loop spans 19 amino acids. Trimming at V came to 6 bases and at J to 4 bases, leaving 22 bases not matched to a gene. CDR3 sequence: CASSGAGRLAGSASYEQYF. CDR3 nucleotides: TGTGCCAGTAGCGGAGCTGGGCGGCTAGCGGGAAGTGCCTCGTACGAGCAGTACTTC.

This clone occurred once. The genes are TRBV11-2 and TRBJ2-7, with a possible D match to TRBD1 (5 bases). V shed 5 bases and J shed 2 bases, with 13 bases lying between them. CDR3 length: 14 amino acids. CDR1 and CDR2 (germline): SGHAT, FQNNGV. In DNA form, the CDR3 reads TGTGCCAGCAGCCCGTTGACAGCTACCTACGAGCAGTACTTC. This codes for CASSPLTATYEQYF.

This chain uses TRBV19 with TRBJ2-1; D perhaps matches TRBD1 (6 bases). The CDR3 spans 15 residues. V lost 2 bases and J 3 bases, leaving 11 bases between the germline ends. CDR1 and CDR2 (germline): LNHDA, SQIVND (reference sequence). Here the CDR3 DNA reads TGTGCCAGTAGTATAAGGGGGAGCGTCTACAATGAGCAGTTCTTC. Protein product: CASSIRGSVYNEQFF.

V usage is TRBV5-6 and J usage is TRBJ2-7, with 7 bases matching TRBD2. Losses at the gene ends were 0 bases for V and 2 bases for J; bases not matched to a gene: 11. The CDR3 loop spans 17 amino acids. The germline V gene encodes CDR1 SGHDT and CDR2 YYEEEE. The CDR3 loop is CASSLGGVGGNPYEQYF. Written as DNA, the CDR3 is TGTGCCAGCAGCTTGGGTGGCGTCGGGGGGAACCCCTACGAGCAGTACTTC. Full variable domain (outside the CDR3, taken from reference TRBV5-6 and TRBJ2-7): DAGVTQSPTHLIKTRGQQVTLRCSPKSGHDTVSWYQQALGQGPQFIFQYYEEEERQRGNFPDRFSGHQFPNYSSELNVNALLLGDSALYLCASSLGGVGGNPYEQYFGPGTRLTVT.

Notes on this clone: Germline is not matched at one junction end, which may reflect a read error. The V and J genes are TRBV7-7 and TRBJ2-7; a weak D match, TRBD1 (5 bases). The CDR3 is made up of 14 amino acids. Looked up from germline, CDR1 is SSHAT and CDR2 is FNYEAQ (reference sequence). CDR3 nucleotides: TGTGCTAGCAGCCCCGCTAAGGGGTCCTACGAGCAGTACTTC. This translates into CASSPAKGSYEQYF.

The chain recombines TRBV11-3 with TRBJ2-5; TRBD2 is a possible D gene (5 bases). Trimming left V 1 base short and J 4 bases short, with 10 bases between. From germline, CDR1 is SGHNT and CDR2 YENEEA. This CDR3 has 14 residues. CDR3 region: CASSLAPSSETQYF. The CDR3 DNA is TGTGCCAGCAGCTTAGCACCTAGCTCAGAGACCCAGTACTTC. Based on the CDR3 plus reference TRBV11-3 and TRBJ2-5, the full variable domain is EAGVVQSPRYKIIEKKQPVAFWCNPISGHNTLYWYLQNLGQGPELLIRYENEEAVDDSQLPKDRFSAERLKGVDSTLKIQPAELGDSAVYLCASSLAPSSETQYFGPGTRLLVL.

The genes are TRBV5-3 and TRBJ1-6, with 9 bases fitting TRBD1. TRBV5-3 is given ORF status, its function remaining uncertain. The junction had 9 bases not matched to a gene; V was cut back by 4 bases and J by 10 bases. This CDR3 has 15 amino acids. DNA of the CDR3: TGTGCCAGAAGCCGACCCGGGACAGGGCGCTCACCCCTCCACTTT. It codes for CARSRPGTGRSPLHF.

The J gene is TRBJ2-5, the V gene TRBV7-2; 11 bases agree with TRBD2. The germline V gene encodes CDR1 SGHTA and CDR2 FQGNSA. Trimming cost V 5 bases and J 5 bases; bases outside gene matches: 4. This CDR3 spans 14 amino acids. For the CDR3, the DNA is TGTGCCAGCAGCGCCGCTAGCGGGAGGGAGACCCAGTACTTC. Amino acid sequence: CASSAASGRETQYF.

In this sample, this clone turned up many times. The chain employs TRBV10-3 and TRBJ1-1; 9 nucleotides line up with TRBD1. The CDR3 is made up of 15 amino acids. Trimming took 4 bases from V and 3 from J; bases not matched to a gene: 6. Germline CDR1 and CDR2: ENHRY and SYGVKD. CDR3 DNA: TGTGCCATCAGTGGTTCCCGGGACAGGGACACTGAAGCTTTCTTT. Amino acid sequence: CAISGSRDRDTEAFF.

The chain is built from TRBV7-9 and TRBJ2-2; 8 bases align to TRBD2. Germline V gives CDR1 SEHNR, CDR2 FQNEAQ (reference sequence). The length of the CDR3 is 14 residues. Unmatched junction bases numbered 6, after V lost 5 bases and J lost 7 bases. The CDR3 DNA follows: TGTGCCAGCAGCGCAGGACTAGCAGTCGGGGAGCTGTTTTTT. As protein: CASSAGLAVGELFF.

The chain has TRBV6-1 and TRBJ2-7; D is unresolved. The germline V gene encodes CDR1 MNHNS and CDR2 SASEGT. The V gene lost 0 bases and the J gene lost 2 bases, with 2 bases spanning the gap. The CDR3 has 12 amino acids. The CDR3 region is CASSEAAYEQYF. The CDR3 DNA reads TGTGCCAGCAGTGAAGCGGCCTACGAGCAGTACTTC.

The chain couples TRBV4-1 to TRBJ2-7; weak D call: TRBD2 (7 bases). Germline assignment: CDR1 MGHRA and CDR2 YSYEKL. The CDR3 sequence is 15 residues long. V gave up 1 base and J gave up 3 bases, with 13 bases separating them. The CDR3 sequence: CASSQAEGGVYEQYF. The CDR3 DNA follows: TGCGCCAGCAGCCAAGCTGAGGGGGGGGTCTACGAGCAGTACTTC.

The genes are TRBV29-1 and TRBJ2-1; TRBD1 aligns across 9 bases. V shed 4 bases and J 3 bases; nucleotides not matched to a gene: 7. The CDR3 consists of 15 residues. Germline V gene sequence: CDR1 SQVTM, CDR2 ANQGSEA. CDR3 coding DNA: TGCAGCGTTGGGTCTCCGGGACAGGGCTACAATGAGCAGTTCTTC. Protein sequence: CSVGSPGQGYNEQFF.

V is TRBV7-2 and J is TRBJ1-4; no firm D call. Trimming left V 2 bases short and J 4 bases short, with 8 bases between. In germline, CDR1 is SGHTA, CDR2 FQGNSA. This CDR3 contains 14 residues. The CDR3 region has the DNA TGTGCCAGCAGCTTAACGGGAAGTAATGAAAAACTGTTTTTT. Its protein is CASSLTGSNEKLFF. Full variable domain (remainder filled in from reference TRBV7-2 and TRBJ1-4): GAGVSQSPSNKVTEKGKDVELRCDPISGHTALYWYRQSLGQGLEFLIYFQGNSAPDKSGLPSDRFSAERTGGSVSTLTIQRTQQEDSAVYLCASSLTGSNEKLFFGSGTQLSVL.

This chain links TRBV7-2 with TRBJ2-3, with D possibly TRBD2 on 6 matching bases. This CDR3 spans 15 amino acids. Per the germline V gene, CDR1 is SGHTA and CDR2 is FQGNSA. The ends were cut back, 4 bases at V and 5 bases at J, with 16 bases in the middle. CDR3 protein: CTSSSSSGVKDTQYF. The CDR3 DNA follows: TGTACCAGCAGCTCTTCTTCGGGAGTGAAAGATACGCAGTATTTT.

This clone was detected only once. CDR3 nucleotide sequence: TGCGCCAGCAGGTTCGACGCCGGGACAGGGTCCTACGAGCAGTACTTC. This sequence encodes CASRFDAGTGSYEQYF. The rearrangement joins TRBV5-1 to TRBJ2-7, with TRBD1 identical over 9 bases. Germline V gene lookup returns CDR1 SGHRS and CDR2 YFSETQ. This CDR3 is built from 16 residues. V lost 5 bases, J lost 1 base, and 10 bases stayed unmatched.

The rearrangement joins TRBV5-1 to TRBJ2-1; 10 bases match TRBD2. With V trimmed by 4 bases and J by 8 bases, 9 bases remained unmatched. The CDR3 has 15 residues. CDR1 is SGHRS and CDR2 is YFSETQ in the germline V gene. CDR3 region: CASSGQVAGGDEQFF. CDR3 bases: TGCGCCAGCAGCGGGCAAGTAGCGGGAGGAGATGAGCAGTTCTTC.

The chain uses TRBV11-3 and TRBJ2-1; TRBD2 matches 9 bases. The ends lost 5 bases at V and 2 bases at J; junction bases unmatched: 7. The length of the CDR3 is 16 residues. Germline CDR1 and CDR2: SGHNT and YENEEA. CDR3 residues: CASSRRLADTYNEQFF. CDR3 coding DNA: TGTGCCAGCAGCCGCCGACTAGCGGACACCTACAATGAGCAGTTCTTC.

J is TRBJ1-4 and V is TRBV5-1; 9 bases line up with TRBD1. V dropped 9 bases and J dropped 2; count of bases not matched to a gene: 5. Germline CDR1 and CDR2: SGHRS and YFSETQ. CDR3 size: 14 residues. CDR3 coding DNA: TGCGCCACCCGACAGGGGGTGACTAATGAAAAACTGTTTTTT. Translated, it gives CATRQGVTNEKLFF.

At least ten counts were recorded for this clone. This sequence joins TRBV29-1 and TRBJ2-2, with 9 positions matching TRBD1. CDR1 and CDR2 from the germline V gene are SQVTM and ANQGSEA. V gave up 4 bases and J gave up 4 bases; unmatched junction bases: 4. The CDR3 runs to 14 residues. Here the CDR3 reads CSVGTGVATGELFF. The CDR3 DNA sequence: TGCAGCGTTGGGACAGGGGTGGCCACCGGGGAGCTGTTTTTT.

The V and J genes are TRBV9 and TRBJ1-3, with TRBD1 identical over 8 bases. With V trimmed by 4 bases and J by 2 bases, 5 bases remained unmatched. This CDR3 is 15 amino acids long. Germline loops: CDR1 SGDLS, CDR2 YYNGEE. The chain's CDR3 is CASSPGQGAGNTIYF. CDR3 in DNA: TGTGCCAGCAGCCCAGGACAGGGAGCTGGAAACACCATATATTTT.